The clone carrying this T cell receptor (beta chain) was observed at least ten times. The antigen is unknown. The data are from a study of T cells after yellow fever vaccination. The germline CDR1 and CDR2 sequences are SGHTA and FQGNSA. V gave up 1 base and J gave up 5 bases, with 13 bases separating them. This CDR3 contains 15 residues. Researchers made TCR cDNA using 5'RACE template switching, and this step added a universal primer site and UMIs. TCRdb redid the calling of the 5' RACE reads with MiXCR, one entry per CDR3 protein. The table has 200,000 to 250,000 distinct CDR3 sequences, 6.9% seen once. Study conclusions and caveats: Booster samples showed a return of most primary-vaccination clones (almost 97% CD4, approximately 88% CD8). Only a small proportion of the clonotypes turned up in both the CD4 and the CD8 compartments, likely arising from convergent recombination. FACS-sorted repertoires might harbor abundant contaminating clonotypes from the bulk population.

This chain connects TRBV7-2 to TRBJ2-3; TRBD1 might be the D (5 bases). The clonotype comes from a man younger than 45 who received the YFV17D yellow fever vaccine. The material was CD4+ T cells sorted from PBMCs, obtained 15 days after the yellow fever booster vaccination. The CDR3 reads CASSLVQGLVDTQYF. The CDR3 region has the DNA TGTGCCAGCAGCTTAGTGCAGGGTCTTGTAGATACGCAGTATTTT.